These 15 T cell receptor beta chains share one sample of origin, sequenced in a study of T cells in Graves' hyperthyroidism and ophthalmopathy. What was amplified from RNA transcripts were TCR beta CDR3 regions. Carried out on the TCR CDR3, a first-round RT-PCR used the HTBI primer set. TCRdb reprocessed the multiplex PCR reads via MiXCR and lists one record per CDR3 protein. Altogether approximately 590,000 distinct CDR3 sequences are present, less than 20% being singletons, with the ten largest covering under 8%. Material for sequencing was blood. The receptors shown here come from a woman aged 25 to 39 with Graves' hyperthyroidism.

This chain links TRBV29-1 with TRBJ2-1, with D possibly matching TRBD2 (6 bases). Trimming took off 7 bases at V and 5 bases at J, with 15 bases between the two ends. Germline values: CDR1 SQVTM, CDR2 ANQGSEA. The CDR3 is 13 residues long. CDR3 residues: CSANRDFDNEQFF. The CDR3 DNA is TGCAGCGCCAACCGGGACTTTGACAATGAGCAGTTCTTC.

This clonotype was observed at least ten times. V and J are TRBV20-1 and TRBJ2-7; TRBD2 agrees at 9 bases. CDR1 is DFQATT and CDR2 is SNEGSKA in the germline V gene (reference sequence). The trim removed 0 bases at V and 0 bases at J, leaving 6 bases unmatched. This CDR3 has 16 amino acids. The CDR3 protein is CSARELAGASSYEQYF. Here the CDR3 DNA reads TGCAGTGCTAGAGAGTTAGCGGGAGCCTCCTCCTACGAGCAGTACTTC.

This clonotype was detected only a few times. This chain links TRBV14 with TRBJ2-1; D is unclear. The CDR3 spans 14 residues. Germline CDR1 reads SGHDN; CDR2 reads FVKESK. V dropped 5 bases and J dropped 6 bases, with 14 bases sitting between them. DNA for the CDR3: TGTGCCAGCAGCACCCAAGTGGTTGGCAATGAGCAGTTCTTC. Its translation is CASSTQVVGNEQFF.

This clonotype occurred a few times. The J gene is TRBJ2-1, the V gene TRBV9; D perhaps matches TRBD2 (6 bases). Germline CDR1 is SGDLS and CDR2 is YYNGEE. The CDR3 contains 16 residues. V lost 1 base and J lost 6, with 17 bases in between. The CDR3 region is CASSVSGLARGNEQFF. CDR3 nucleotides: TGTGCCAGCAGCGTATCGGGTCTAGCGCGGGGCAATGAGCAGTTCTTC.

The chain employs TRBV5-6 and TRBJ2-7; D gene uncertain. The CDR3 is made up of 15 amino acids. CDR1 is SGHDT and CDR2 is YYEEEE in the germline V gene. V lost 0 bases and J lost 3, with 13 bases in between. CDR3 coding DNA: TGTGCCAGCAGCTTGGAATCTTTCAGGAACTACGAGCAGTACTTC. Amino acids: CASSLESFRNYEQYF.

The chain employs TRBV6-1 and TRBJ1-5, with 11 bases aligning to TRBD1. The length of the CDR3 is 15 residues. J lost 0 bases, V lost 6 bases, and 1 base had no gene match. Germline CDR1 and CDR2: MNHNS and SASEGT. As DNA, the CDR3 is TGTGCCAGCAGGGGACAGGGGGTTAGCAATCAGCCCCAGCATTTT. Residues: CASRGQGVSNQPQHF.

This clonotype was found many times. The rearrangement joins TRBV29-1 to TRBJ2-5; D ambiguous. Germline CDR1 is SQVTM and CDR2 is ANQGSEA. The ends were cut back, 5 bases at V and 1 base at J, with 11 bases in the middle. The CDR3 is 13 amino acids. The CDR3: CSVLVSLQETQYF. CDR3 nucleotides: TGCAGCGTTTTAGTCAGCCTCCAAGAGACCCAGTACTTC.

This clonotype was counted only a few times. The rearrangement joins TRBV6-1 to TRBJ1-3; TRBD1 matches 8 bases. V dropped 5 bases and J dropped 3; count of bases not matched to a gene: 9. The germline V gene has CDR1 MNHNS and CDR2 SASEGT. This CDR3 region has 16 residues. This CDR3 reads CASSPGQGHLGNTIYF. The CDR3 DNA sequence: TGTGCCAGCAGTCCAGGACAGGGTCACCTTGGAAACACCATATATTTT.

Ten or more counts support this clonotype. The chain is built from TRBV5-1 and TRBJ2-7; a possible D gene is TRBD2 (6 bases). This CDR3 region has 15 residues. Germline values: CDR1 SGHRS, CDR2 YFSETQ. V was trimmed by 3 bases and J by 0 bases, leaving 13 bases between them. CDR3 residues: CASSWGLTSSYEQYF. In DNA form, the CDR3 reads TGCGCCAGCAGCTGGGGACTTACGAGCTCCTACGAGCAGTACTTC.

This clonotype was seen at least ten times. The chain recombines TRBV12-3 or TRBV12-4 with TRBJ1-1; a weak D match, TRBD1 (6 bases). The CDR3 is 16 amino acids. Trimming removed 3 bases from V and 2 bases from J, with 16 bases in between. The CDR3 reads CASSFIFGTPNTEAFF. CDR3 nucleotides: TGTGCCAGCAGTTTCATTTTCGGGACACCTAACACTGAAGCTTTCTTT.

A few counts support this clonotype. V gene TRBV15 combines with J gene TRBJ1-5; unclear D gene. CDR1 is LNHNV and CDR2 is YYDKDF in the germline V gene (reference sequence). CDR3 length: 15 amino acids. Trimming left V 0 bases short and J 6 bases short, with 12 bases between. This CDR3 reads CATSRDLLAGQPQHF. In DNA, the CDR3 is TGTGCCACCAGCAGAGATCTATTGGCAGGTCAGCCCCAGCATTTT.

This clonotype was picked up many times. The V call is TRBV27, the J call TRBJ1-1, with D unclear. Germline values: CDR1 MNHEY, CDR2 SMNVEV (reference sequence). Trimming left V 4 bases short and J 7 bases short, with 19 bases between. The CDR3 runs 15 residues. The DNA for the CDR3 is TGTGCCAGCAGTTCTCGCCTGGGTGGGATGTTTGAAGCTTTCTTT. This sequence encodes CASSSRLGGMFEAFF.

This chain uses TRBV7-6 with TRBJ2-7; 7 bases line up with TRBD2. The CDR3 runs to 15 residues. Trimming cost V 3 bases and J 5 bases; bases outside gene matches: 10. The germline V gene encodes CDR1 SGHVS and CDR2 FNYEAQ. CDR3 nucleotides: TGTGCCAGCAGCTTTAGTTCCGGGGGGAGGCACGAGCAGTACTTC. Protein: CASSFSSGGRHEQYF. The full variable domain, with the rest looked up from reference TRBV7-6 and TRBJ2-7, is GAGVSQSPRYKVTKRGQDVALRCDPISGHVSLYWYRQALGQGPEFLTYFNYEAQQDKSGLPNDRFSAERPEGSISTLTIQRTEQRDSAMYRCASSFSSGGRHEQYFGPGTRLTVT.

This clonotype has ten or more counts. The CDR3 loop is CASSLVGRGGDEQFF. CDR3 coding DNA: TGTGCCAGCAGTTTGGTCGGGAGGGGAGGGGATGAGCAGTTCTTC. The chain is built from TRBV28 and TRBJ2-1, with 8 bases identical to TRBD2. J was trimmed by 8 bases and V by 3 bases; bases with no gene match: 9. The CDR3 runs 15 residues. CDR1 MDHEN and CDR2 SYDVKM come from the germline V gene.

The sample holds many counts of this clonotype. The chain employs TRBV20-1 and TRBJ2-7; D possibly matches TRBD1 or TRBD2 (5 bases each). With 3 bases removed from V and 5 bases from J, the gap between germline ends came to 8 bases. The CDR3 contains 11 residues. Germline lookup yields CDR1 DFQATT and CDR2 SNEGSKA (reference sequence). The CDR3 protein is CSASSGHEQYF. The CDR3, as DNA: TGCAGTGCTAGTTCGGGGCACGAGCAGTACTTC.